Listed below are T cell receptor beta chains from one sample, sequenced in a study of cytomegalovirus exposure and HLA in healthy donors. The repertoire was sequenced with immunoSEQ multiplex PCR; TCRdb's copy has only in-frame clones and lacks some. The sample shows about 56,000 clones, approximately 90% of them seen only once. The sequencing input was PBMCs. All receptors come from a man aged 18 to 29 in good health and CMV-seronegative. CDR3s include the opening cysteine and the closing phenylalanine or tryptophan. Fields, in order: D gene, clone size, J gene, V gene, CDR3 protein, CDR3 DNA. A D gene is named only where the DNA matches it firmly. Rows may omit the clone size; those that give it use once, few, many or a size class.

TRBD2 . TRBJ2-7 TRBV29-1 CSVRGGTSGTYEQYF TGCAGCGTCCGGGGAGGGACTAGCGGAACCTACGAGCAGTACTTC
. . TRBJ2-7 TRBV4-1 CASSSLGSIYEQYF TGCGCCAGCAGCTCCCTGGGCAGCATCTACGAGCAGTACTTC
TRBD1 once TRBJ2-7 TRBV9 CASSPGQGAYEQYF TGTGCCAGCAGCCCCGGACAGGGGGCCTACGAGCAGTACTTC
TRBD1 . TRBJ2-5 TRBV4-1 CASSQGNRGIETQYF TGCGCCAGCAGCCAAGGAAACAGGGGGATAGAGACCCAGTACTTC
TRBD1 once TRBJ2-1 TRBV15 CATRAPGQGAWEQFF TGTGCCACCAGAGCTCCGGGACAGGGGGCTTGGGAGCAGTTCTTC
TRBD1 once TRBJ2-5 TRBV11-2 CASSLRGDRGNWKETQYF TGTGCCAGCAGCTTAAGAGGGGACAGGGGTAATTGGAAAGAGACCCAGTACTTC
. . TRBJ1-2 TRBV19 CASSIIRGDGYTF TGTGCCAGTAGTATAATCAGGGGCGATGGCTACACCTTC
TRBD2 . TRBJ2-2 TRBV9 CASSLRGGSTGELFF TGTGCCAGCAGCCTGCGGGGGGGGAGTACCGGGGAGCTGTTTTTT
TRBD2 . TRBJ2-2 TRBV27 CASSLDTSVAGELFF TGTGCCAGCAGTTTAGATACTAGCGTAGCCGGGGAGCTGTTTTTT
. . TRBJ2-3 TRBV6-1 CASSERARTGGADTQYF TGTGCCAGCAGTGAACGTGCCCGGACAGGCGGGGCAGATACGCAGTATTTT
TRBD1 . TRBJ1-2 TRBV7-6 CASSPSGGYKGYGYTF TGTGCCAGCAGCCCATCAGGGGGCTATAAGGGGTATGGCTACACCTTC
TRBD1 . TRBJ2-5 TRBV5-8 CASSLNRGWETQYF TGTGCCAGCAGCTTGAACAGGGGGTGGGAGACCCAGTACTTC
. . TRBJ2-3 TRBV9 CASTRSSYSTDTQYF TGTGCCAGCACTCGTTCGAGTTATAGCACAGATACGCAGTATTTT
TRBD1 once TRBJ1-3 TRBV7-9 CASSQGEASGNTIYF TGTGCCAGCAGCCAGGGGGAAGCCTCTGGAAACACCATATATTTT
. once TRBJ1-5 TRBV6-5 CASSYGRGQPQHF TGTGCCAGCAGTTACGGCAGGGGTCAGCCCCAGCATTTT
TRBD1 . TRBJ2-1 TRBV28 CASSLTGVAYNEQFF TGTGCCAGCAGTCTCACAGGGGTTGCCTACAATGAGCAGTTCTTC
. . TRBJ1-4 TRBV28 CASSLGSQGEKLFF TGTGCCAGCAGTTTAGGTTCACAGGGTGAAAAACTGTTTTTT
TRBD1 . TRBJ2-3 TRBV15 CATSRDPVGGGTDTQYF TGTGCCACCAGCAGAGATCCCGTAGGGGGCGGGACAGATACGCAGTATTTT
. . TRBJ1-2 TRBV6-5 CASSYDQGFGYTF TGTGCCAGCAGTTACGATCAGGGTTTTGGCTACACCTTC
TRBD2 . TRBJ2-2 TRBV19 CASSKGLAGGRGGELFF TGTGCCAGTAGTAAGGGACTAGCGGGAGGCCGGGGCGGGGAGCTGTTTTTT
. . TRBJ2-7 TRBV6-1 CASERRGPPYEQYF TGTGCCAGCGAACGAAGGGGTCCACCCTACGAGCAGTACTTC
. few TRBJ1-2 TRBV4-2 CASSQDLIGGHGYTF TGTGCCAGCAGCCAAGACCTCATAGGCGGCCATGGCTACACCTTC
TRBD2 . TRBJ2-4 TRBV28 CASRSYSGWNIQYF TGTGCCAGCAGGTCATATAGCGGGTGGAACATTCAGTACTTC
TRBD1 . TRBJ1-2 TRBV2 CASKGSGQGVYGYTF TGTGCCAGCAAGGGGTCGGGACAGGGGGTTTATGGCTACACCTTC
. . TRBJ2-2 TRBV14 CASSQSGRRELFF TGTGCCAGCAGCCAGAGCGGTCGTCGGGAGCTGTTTTTT
. . TRBJ1-4 TRBV28 CATRTGTIAEKLFF TGTGCCACCCGAACCGGGACAATCGCTGAAAAACTGTTTTTT
. . TRBJ2-3 TRBV7-9 CASSPLAIPGGTDTQYF TGTGCCAGCAGCCCACTGGCGATACCAGGGGGCACAGATACGCAGTATTTT
TRBD2 . TRBJ2-1 TRBV13 CASSFPSGRHEQFF TGTGCCAGCAGCTTTCCTTCCGGGAGGCATGAGCAGTTCTTC
TRBD2 . TRBJ2-3 TRBV5-1 CASSLGEAGSFLNTQYF TGCGCCAGCAGCTTGGGGGAAGCGGGATCTTTTCTAAATACGCAGTATTTT
. . TRBJ1-1 TRBV5-6 CATRGGLSMNTEAFF TGTGCCACCCGGGGGGGCCTTTCCATGAACACTGAAGCTTTCTTT
. few TRBJ2-3 TRBV6-4 CASSDGQEGDTQYF TGTGCCAGCAGTGACGGGCAGGAGGGAGATACGCAGTATTTT
. . TRBJ1-3 TRBV6-6 CASSYSTGSPGNTIYF TGTGCCAGCAGTTACTCTACCGGGTCACCTGGAAACACCATATATTTT
TRBD1 . TRBJ1-4 TRBV7-2 CASSLDRVTEKLFF TGTGCCAGCAGCCTGGACAGGGTGACTGAAAAACTGTTTTTT
. . TRBJ2-7 TRBV5-4 CASSLPRDEQYF TGTGCCAGCAGCTTGCCCAGGGACGAGCAGTACTTC
TRBD2 . TRBJ2-5 TRBV5-4 CASSLEGSGREGETQYF TGTGCCAGCAGCTTGGAGGGAAGCGGGAGGGAGGGAGAGACCCAGTACTTC
TRBD2 . TRBJ2-1 TRBV11-2 CASSSAGTRLYNEQFF TGTGCCAGCAGCTCCGCCGGGACTAGGCTTTACAATGAGCAGTTCTTC
TRBD1 . TRBJ1-2 TRBV19 CASSVGTGETGYTF TGTGCCAGTAGCGTCGGGACAGGGGAAACTGGCTACACCTTC
TRBD2 . TRBJ2-3 TRBV5-1 CASSSRTAWTSTTSTDTQYF TGCGCCAGCAGTTCAAGGACAGCCTGGACTAGCACCACTAGCACAGATACGCAGTATTTT
. . TRBJ2-1 TRBV11-1 CASSLVVGKTGNEQFF TGTGCCAGCAGCTTAGTGGTGGGGAAAACAGGGAATGAGCAGTTCTTC
. . TRBJ1-2 TRBV28 CASRPQGSGYGYTF TGTGCCAGCAGGCCTCAGGGATCAGGCTATGGCTACACCTTC
. . TRBJ2-2 TRBV7-9 CASSWPGLRRGTGELFF TGTGCCAGCAGCTGGCCGGGACTCCGACGGGGCACCGGGGAGCTGTTTTTT
TRBD2 . TRBJ2-1 TRBV27 CASSPLAGGGNEQFF TGTGCCAGCAGCCCTTTGGCGGGAGGGGGTAATGAGCAGTTCTTC
TRBD1 . TRBJ1-2 TRBV2 CASTQGQGNYGYTF TGTGCCAGCACACAAGGACAGGGCAACTATGGCTACACCTTC
. . TRBJ1-1 TRBV5-8 CASSTWNTEAFF TGTGCCAGCAGCACTTGGAACACTGAAGCTTTCTTT
TRBD2 . TRBJ2-2 TRBV27 CASTVAGGAGELFF TGTGCCAGCACCGTAGCGGGCGGGGCCGGGGAGCTGTTTTTT
TRBD2 . TRBJ2-1 TRBV2 CASSRTSGFYNEQFF TGTGCCAGCAGTCGTACTAGCGGCTTCTACAATGAGCAGTTCTTC
TRBD1 . TRBJ1-2 TRBV29-1 CSVWPQGSISNYGYTF TGCAGCGTGTGGCCACAGGGGAGTATTTCTAACTATGGCTACACCTTC
. . TRBJ2-1 TRBV6-1 CASSREPYNEQFF TGTGCCAGCTCGAGGGAGCCCTACAATGAGCAGTTCTTC
TRBD1 . TRBJ2-5 TRBV27 CASSRDRGETQYF TGTGCCAGCAGTCGGGACAGGGGAGAGACCCAGTACTTC
. few TRBJ2-7 TRBV7-9 CASSLDSSYEQYF TGTGCCAGCAGCCTGGACAGCTCCTACGAGCAGTACTTC
TRBD2 . TRBJ2-7 TRBV5-4 CASSLGGGRAYEQYF TGTGCCAGCAGCTTGGGTGGCGGGAGGGCGTACGAGCAGTACTTC
. . TRBJ2-2 TRBV10-1 CASGGGTGELFF TGCGCCAGCGGGGGAGGCACCGGGGAGCTGTTTTTT
. . TRBJ1-2 TRBV28 CASSSQGGPGGYTF TGTGCCAGCTCTTCACAAGGAGGGCCTGGTGGCTACACCTTC
. . TRBJ1-1 TRBV15 CATSISGAREAFF TGTGCCACCAGCATCTCAGGGGCTCGTGAAGCTTTCTTT
TRBD1 once TRBJ2-2 TRBV9 CASSGQGNTGELFF TGTGCCAGCAGTGGACAGGGGAACACCGGGGAGCTGTTTTTT
TRBD1 once TRBJ1-2 TRBV14 CASSQETGSLHGYTF TGTGCCAGCAGCCAAGAGACAGGGTCTCTCCATGGCTACACCTTC
. . TRBJ2-3 TRBV11-2 CASTKSAGGQITDTQYF TGTGCCAGCACCAAATCCGCCGGGGGGCAAATCACAGATACGCAGTATTTT
TRBD1 once TRBJ2-5 TRBV6-1 CASSALTQTGNQETQYF TGTGCCAGCAGTGCCCTGACACAGACAGGGAACCAAGAGACCCAGTACTTC
TRBD2 . TRBJ2-2 TRBV4-2 CASSQDRAGTGELFF TGTGCCAGCAGCCAAGACCGAGCGGGGACCGGGGAGCTGTTTTTT